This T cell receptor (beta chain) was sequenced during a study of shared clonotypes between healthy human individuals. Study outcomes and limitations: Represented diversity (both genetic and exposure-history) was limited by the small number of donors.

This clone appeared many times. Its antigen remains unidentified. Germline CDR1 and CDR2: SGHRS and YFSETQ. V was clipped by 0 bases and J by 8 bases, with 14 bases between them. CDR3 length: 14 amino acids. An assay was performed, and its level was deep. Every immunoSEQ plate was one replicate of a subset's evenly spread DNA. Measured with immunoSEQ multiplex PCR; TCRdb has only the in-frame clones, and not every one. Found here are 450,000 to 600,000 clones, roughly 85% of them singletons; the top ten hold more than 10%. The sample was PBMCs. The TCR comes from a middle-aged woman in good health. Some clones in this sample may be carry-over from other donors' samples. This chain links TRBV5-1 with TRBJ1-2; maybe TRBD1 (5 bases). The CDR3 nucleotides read TGCGCCAGCAGCTTGGACGCGGGGGACGAAGGCTACACCTTC. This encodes CASSLDAGDEGYTF.